This T cell receptor beta chain was sequenced for a study of T-cell memory formation after mild COVID-19. Findings of the study overall: Mainly in CM and EM were contracting CD4+ clones; CD8+ were in EMRA.

This clonotype has ten or more counts. The antigen is unknown. MiXCR, applied by TCRdb to the 5' RACE reads, yields one record per CDR3 protein. This sample has some 190,000 distinct CDR3 sequences; about a sixth occur once, and the top ten carry 2.4%. Germline-derived CDR1 and CDR2 are SGHTA and FQGTGA. Trimming pared 5 bases from V and 3 bases from J, leaving 11 bases between. CDR3 length equals 14 residues. The sequenced sample was PBMCs or a T cell subset sorted from them (not recorded which). This rearrangement joins TRBV7-3 to TRBJ2-1, with D tentatively TRBD1 (6 bases). The receptor was isolated from an adult woman who had mild COVID-19 (a few samples of this study predate the infection). Cell type and time point are not known. CDR3 nucleotides: TGTGCCAGCAGCCCTTTAGGGGGCTACAATGAGCAGTTCTTC. Residues: CASSPLGGYNEQFF.